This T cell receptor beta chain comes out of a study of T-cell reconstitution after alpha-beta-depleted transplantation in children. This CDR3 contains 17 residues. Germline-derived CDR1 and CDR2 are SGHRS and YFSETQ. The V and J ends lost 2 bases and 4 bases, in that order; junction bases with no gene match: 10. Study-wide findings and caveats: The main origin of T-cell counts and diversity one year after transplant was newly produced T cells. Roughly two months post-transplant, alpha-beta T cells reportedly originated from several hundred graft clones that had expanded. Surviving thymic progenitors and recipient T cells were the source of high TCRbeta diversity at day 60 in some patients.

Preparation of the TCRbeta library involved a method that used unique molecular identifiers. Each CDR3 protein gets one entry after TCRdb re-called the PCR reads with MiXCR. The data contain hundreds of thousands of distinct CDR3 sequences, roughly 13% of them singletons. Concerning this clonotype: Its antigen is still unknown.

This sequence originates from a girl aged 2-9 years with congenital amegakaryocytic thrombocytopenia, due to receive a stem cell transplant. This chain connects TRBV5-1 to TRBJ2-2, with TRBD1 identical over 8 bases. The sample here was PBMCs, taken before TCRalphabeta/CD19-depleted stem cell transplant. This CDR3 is CASSFSASGGSTGELFF. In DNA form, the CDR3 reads TGCGCCAGCAGCTTTAGTGCCTCAGGGGGCAGCACCGGGGAGCTGTTTTTT.